This T cell receptor (beta chain) was captured by sequencing in a study of T cell responses to AZD1222 COVID-19 vaccine (dated by TCRdb to the early 2020s). General notes on the study: AZD1222 recipients given second doses at about 4 weeks or at about 12 weeks were pooled, since spike-specific TCR depth and breadth were not found to differ between the two schedules. A total of about 240 trial participants underwent TCR sequencing, of whom 200 to 220 received two doses of AZD1222 and approximately 25 received two doses of the MenACWY control vaccine. Trial participants were enrolled by age into 18-55, 56-69 and 70-plus year subgroups, with roughly 150, 30 and 60 TCR-sequenced participants respectively.

A word on this clone: Its specific antigen is unknown. Base qualities are not recorded, but no much larger clone differs from it by a single base.

The time point label, read with the paper, signifies: baseline before first vaccination. Samples from vaccinated people were obtained from the UK trials COV001 and COV002, which included a single-blind randomized controlled phase 2/3 trial of AZD1222 (ChAdOx1 nCoV-19) in healthy adults. Trial participant PBMC samples were collected at day 0 and day 28 after the second dose for TCRbeta chain sequencing. The CDR3 regions of human TCRbeta chains were analyzed by immunosequencing. The study's processing was this. Repertoire TCRs were matched against a reference library of SARS-CoV-2-specific TCRs generated with the MIRA antigen-specificity platform. Breadth meant the fraction of unique TCRs that were SARS-CoV-2-associated, whereas depth meant the fraction of total T cells that were SARS-CoV-2-associated. Each spike-specific TCR was assigned to its reactive spike region and to a CD4 or CD8 class using the MIRA data. Log10-transformed breadth and depth values were compared by one-way ANOVA with Sidak's multiple comparisons tests. TCRdb mirrors the immuneACCESS table, restricted to in-frame sequences. Some clones are absent from its copies; in checked studies, under half trace to an unresolved V gene, and the reason for the others is unknown. The V and J calls and clone size were taken over from that table, and D and trimming were inferred from the DNA. This sample gives roughly 70,000 clones in total; around 86% of them show up just once. The ten largest account for 2.5% of the sample.

The V end gives up 5 bases and the J end 3 bases, leaving 2 bases in the junction not matched to a gene. Taken from cysteine to phenylalanine, the CDR3 has 13 residues. The only DNA kept is the CDR3, 39 bases in frame from the first base. The germline V gene gives CDR1 as MNHEY and CDR2 as SVGAGI. Findings and caveats that apply to the study as a whole: Epitopes outside the regions mutated in the B.1.351 and B.1.1.7 variants were reportedly recognized by nearly half of the unique spike-specific TCRs. Spike-specific TCR breadth and depth rose significantly after two AZD1222 doses compared with day 0 and with MenACWY recipients. Only five to seven AZD1222 recipients were SARS-CoV-2 seropositive at baseline, limiting conclusions about previously exposed vaccinees. Because no samples from the day 14 peak response were available, repertoires could be characterized only after the peak T cell response. The 56-69-year group was small, and its depth increase did not reach significance, likely because of low power. Participants were mostly white British, with more females than males. The authors suggested clonal diversity may have been underestimated. The whole spike protein was spanned by vaccine-associated CD4 TCRs, and dominant responses were seen in regions 160-218 and 743-854.

Recombination joined TRBV6-5 with TRBJ1-2; a stretch of 8 junction bases matches TRBD1. Sequencing used peripheral blood, obtained on day 0 of AZD1222 vaccination. The origin of this receptor is an adult in good health. The CDR3 is CASSQTGDYGYTF. The DNA is TGTGCCAGCAGTCAGACAGGGGACTATGGCTACACCTTC.